These T cell receptor beta chains were read from a single sample in a study of cytomegalovirus exposure and HLA in healthy donors. Clones were read by immunoSEQ multiplex PCR, and TCRdb kept only the in-frame ones, dropping some. Counted here are about 98,000 clones, around three quarters occurring once; the ten biggest clones make up 8% to 9%. The source material was PBMCs. The source of these receptors is a human donor in good health. The CDR3 runs from the conserved cysteine through the conserved F or W. The order of the fields is J gene, V gene, D gene, clone size, CDR3 DNA, CDR3 protein. The D gene is left open where the match is weak. Size tells how often a clone was seen (once, few, many) or the class of an expanded clone, and some rows leave it out.

j_gene: TRBJ2-2
v_gene: TRBV9
d_gene: -
abundance: -
CDR3nt: TGTGCCAGCAGCGTAGATCAGGGGAGGGGGGCCGGGGAGCTGTTTTTT
CDR3aa: CASSVDQGRGAGELFF

j_gene: TRBJ1-1
v_gene: TRBV7-9
d_gene: -
abundance: -
CDR3nt: TGTGCCAGCAGGGGAACAGGACCTGGCCTCACTGAAGCTTTCTTT
CDR3aa: CASRGTGPGLTEAFF

j_gene: TRBJ2-1
v_gene: TRBV7-2
d_gene: TRBD2
abundance: few
CDR3nt: TGTGCCAGCAGACCAGGACTAGCGGGAGTCAATGAGCAGTTCTTC
CDR3aa: CASRPGLAGVNEQFF

j_gene: TRBJ2-1
v_gene: TRBV7-6
d_gene: TRBD2
abundance: -
CDR3nt: TGTGCCAGCAGCGATGGAGCGGGAGTGGATGAGCAGTTCTTC
CDR3aa: CASSDGAGVDEQFF

j_gene: TRBJ1-5
v_gene: TRBV4-1
d_gene: -
abundance: -
CDR3nt: TGCGCCAGCAGCTTCCGGGACAATGAAATTTTTCAGCCCCAGCATTTT
CDR3aa: CASSFRDNEIFQPQHF

j_gene: TRBJ2-7
v_gene: TRBV23-1
d_gene: TRBD1
abundance: -
CDR3nt: TGCGCCAGCAGTCAACCGGGGACAGGGACCTCCGAGCAGTACTTC
CDR3aa: CASSQPGTGTSEQYF

j_gene: TRBJ2-2
v_gene: TRBV7-6
d_gene: -
abundance: few
CDR3nt: TGTGCCAGCAGCTTAATTTCGGGGACCGGGGAGCTGTTTTTT
CDR3aa: CASSLISGTGELFF

j_gene: TRBJ1-1
v_gene: TRBV9
d_gene: TRBD1
abundance: -
CDR3nt: TGTGCCAGCAGCGCAGGGACAGGGGGCTCGGACACTGAAGCTTTCTTT
CDR3aa: CASSAGTGGSDTEAFF

j_gene: TRBJ1-2
v_gene: TRBV30
d_gene: -
abundance: once
CDR3nt: TGTGCCTGGAGTGTACTTCTCCGAAACTATGGCTACACCTTC
CDR3aa: CAWSVLLRNYGYTF

j_gene: TRBJ1-2
v_gene: TRBV7-9
d_gene: -
abundance: -
CDR3nt: TGTGCCAGCAGCTTAGGACAGCAGAACTATGGCTACACCTTC
CDR3aa: CASSLGQQNYGYTF

j_gene: TRBJ1-1
v_gene: TRBV19
d_gene: -
abundance: -
CDR3nt: TGTGCCAGTAGTATACTCCGGGGAACCACTGAAGCTTTCTTT
CDR3aa: CASSILRGTTEAFF

j_gene: TRBJ2-6
v_gene: TRBV30
d_gene: TRBD1
abundance: -
CDR3nt: TGTGCCTGGCAGGACAGGGCTGGGGCCAACGTCCTGACTTTC
CDR3aa: CAWQDRAGANVLTF

j_gene: TRBJ2-5
v_gene: TRBV5-1
d_gene: TRBD1
abundance: -
CDR3nt: TGCGCCAGCAGCCCGACAGGGGGCGATGAGACCCAGTACTTC
CDR3aa: CASSPTGGDETQYF

j_gene: TRBJ1-5
v_gene: TRBV6-1
d_gene: -
abundance: -
CDR3nt: TGTGCCAGCAGTGATTTAGGAGGGACTAGCAATCAGCCCCAGCATTTT
CDR3aa: CASSDLGGTSNQPQHF

j_gene: TRBJ2-1
v_gene: TRBV30
d_gene: TRBD2
abundance: -
CDR3nt: TGTGCCTGGAGCCGCGGGAGTAATGAGCAGTTCTTC
CDR3aa: CAWSRGSNEQFF

j_gene: TRBJ1-5
v_gene: TRBV19
d_gene: TRBD1
abundance: -
CDR3nt: TGTGCCAGTAGTATTTTGGCGGCGGCAGGGGGCGATCAGCCCCAGCATTTT
CDR3aa: CASSILAAAGGDQPQHF

j_gene: TRBJ2-7
v_gene: TRBV5-1
d_gene: TRBD1
abundance: -
CDR3nt: TGCGCCAGCAGCTTGGAAGGCAGGGGGTACGAGCAGTACTTC
CDR3aa: CASSLEGRGYEQYF

j_gene: TRBJ1-1
v_gene: TRBV2
d_gene: -
abundance: -
CDR3nt: TGTGCCAGCTCCAGGCGCACTGAAGCTTTCTTT
CDR3aa: CASSRRTEAFF

j_gene: TRBJ2-1
v_gene: TRBV7-6
d_gene: TRBD2
abundance: -
CDR3nt: TGTGCCAGCAGCCCGACCGGACTAGCGGGGGGGGACGAGCAGTTCTTC
CDR3aa: CASSPTGLAGGDEQFF

j_gene: TRBJ1-6
v_gene: TRBV27
d_gene: -
abundance: -
CDR3nt: TGTGCCAGCAGTTTCACGGGTAGATTTGATTCACCCCTCCACTTT
CDR3aa: CASSFTGRFDSPLHF

j_gene: TRBJ1-1
v_gene: TRBV6-5
d_gene: TRBD1
abundance: -
CDR3nt: TGTGCCAGCATGGAGCAGGGGGTGAGGAACACTGAAGCTTTCTTT
CDR3aa: CASMEQGVRNTEAFF

j_gene: TRBJ1-2
v_gene: TRBV19
d_gene: TRBD1
abundance: -
CDR3nt: TGTGCCAGTAGGGGCAGGACAGGGTTTGGCTACACCTTC
CDR3aa: CASRGRTGFGYTF